What follows are 13 T cell receptor beta chains derived from one specimen sequenced in a study of blood T cell repertoires in COVID-19. Measured with immunoSEQ multiplex PCR; TCRdb has only the in-frame clones, and not every one. The sample shows around 120,000 clones, roughly nine tenths of them seen only once. Sequencing was performed on peripheral blood. These receptors originate from a middle-aged man with active COVID-19.

This rearrangement joins TRBV6-5 to TRBJ1-5; D ambiguous. The CDR3 is 15 amino acids. The V end lost 7 bases, the J end lost 4 bases, and 17 bases lay between the germline ends. CDR1 is MNHEY and CDR2 is SVGAGI in the germline V gene. CDR3 coding DNA: TGTGCCAGCACCGGAAAGAACCGCGGAAATCAGCCCCAGCATTTT. It yields the protein CASTGKNRGNQPQHF.

CDR3 bases: TGCGCCAGCAGTGATATGACGGGAGGATGGGAGACCCAGTACTTC. Amino acid sequence: CASSDMTGGWETQYF. The chain is built from TRBV10-1 and TRBJ2-5, with 7 bases lining up with TRBD2. The CDR3 contains 15 residues. The germline CDR1 and CDR2 sequences are WNHNN and SYGVQD (reference sequence). V shed 3 bases, J shed 5 bases, and the junction held 9 bases outside the gene matches.

This clone showed up just once. The chain joins TRBV2 to TRBJ2-2, with D perhaps TRBD1 (6 bases). Germline CDR1 is SNHLY and CDR2 is FYNNEI. Trimming removed 0 bases from V and 7 bases from J, with 9 bases in between. This CDR3 has 14 residues. In DNA, the CDR3 is TGTGCCAGCAGTGAAGCGGGGGCCGTCGGGGAGCTGTTTTTT. Translating it yields CASSEAGAVGELFF.

This chain uses TRBV25-1 with TRBJ1-1; TRBD1 matches at 9 bases. After removal of 6 bases from V and 0 bases from J, the junction contained 5 bases not matched to a gene. The CDR3 spans 15 residues. Germline assignment: CDR1 MGHDK and CDR2 SYGVNS. As DNA, the CDR3 is TGTGCCAGCAGCCCCGGGACAGGGTTGAACACTGAAGCTTTCTTT. Translating gives CASSPGTGLNTEAFF.

V gene TRBV7-2 combines with J gene TRBJ1-1, with 10 bases matching TRBD1. J gave up 0 bases and V 2 bases, and 9 bases lay outside the gene matches. Germline assignment: CDR1 SGHTA and CDR2 FQGNSA. This CDR3 comprises 18 residues. CDR3: CASSLRGTGTGVNTEAFF. The CDR3 nucleotides are TGTGCCAGCAGCTTACGAGGGACAGGGACAGGGGTGAACACTGAAGCTTTCTTT.

This CDR3 reads CASSHARAQGALSSGANVLTF. CDR3 nucleotides: TGTGCCAGCAGCCACGCCCGAGCGCAGGGGGCCTTATCCTCTGGGGCCAACGTCCTGACTTTC. V gene TRBV6-6 combines with J gene TRBJ2-6, with TRBD1 matching over 8 bases. The CDR3 runs 21 residues. Germline trimming cut 6 bases from V and 0 bases from J; bases unmatched to any gene: 19. The germline V gene has CDR1 MNHNY and CDR2 SVGAGI (reference sequence).

The chain couples TRBV5-1 to TRBJ1-4; possible D gene TRBD1, 5 bases. This CDR3 has 16 residues. Between the trimmed V and J ends, which lost 3 bases and 0 bases, there was a span of 12 bases. Germline CDR1 is SGHRS and CDR2 is YFSETQ. CDR3 sequence: CASSWGDRSTNEKLFF. The CDR3 bases are TGCGCCAGCAGCTGGGGGGACCGATCAACTAATGAAAAACTGTTTTTT.

This chain joins TRBV3-1 (or the pseudogene TRBV3-2) and TRBJ2-3; D may be TRBD1 (7 bases). Germline lookup yields CDR1 LGHDT and CDR2 YNNKEL (reference sequence). The V gene lost 4 bases and the J gene lost 6 bases, with 17 bases spanning the gap. The CDR3 consists of 15 residues. CDR3 region: CASSRRGEGVDTQYF. CDR3 DNA: TGTGCCAGCAGCCGCAGGGGGGAAGGGGTGGATACGCAGTATTTT.

CDR3 DNA: TGTGCCAGCAGCCGCCTCCGGGGGGCGGACATTCAGTACTTC. This codes for CASSRLRGADIQYF. The rearrangement uses TRBV3-1 (or the pseudogene TRBV3-2) and TRBJ2-4; a weak D match, TRBD2 (7 bases). The CDR3 is made up of 14 amino acids. Germline CDR1 LGHDT, CDR2 YNNKEL (reference sequence). V was trimmed by 4 bases and J by 8 bases, leaving 15 bases between them.

The V and J genes are TRBV27 and TRBJ2-1; the match to TRBD2 covers 9 bases. The CDR3 spans 15 residues. CDR1 is MNHEY and CDR2 is SMNVEV in the germline V gene (reference sequence). J was trimmed by 5 bases and V by 6 bases; bases with no gene match: 8. The CDR3 protein is CASRLAGVSDNEQFF. The CDR3 DNA sequence: TGTGCCAGCAGATTAGCGGGAGTCTCGGACAATGAGCAGTTCTTC.

The rearrangement links TRBV15 to TRBJ2-1; 10 bases line up with TRBD2. Germline loops: CDR1 LNHNV, CDR2 YYDKDF (reference sequence). The trim removed 1 base at V and 6 bases at J, leaving 6 bases unmatched. This CDR3 is built from 16 residues. The CDR3 coding sequence is TGTGCCACCAGCAGAGTAGCGGGGGGATTCGGCAATGAGCAGTTCTTC. It translates to CATSRVAGGFGNEQFF.

The chain couples TRBV6-5 to TRBJ2-1, with a weak D call TRBD2 (6 bases). Trimming cost V 4 bases and J 7 bases, with 17 bases left between them. The CDR3 totals 15 residues. Germline lookup yields CDR1 MNHEY and CDR2 SVGAGI. The CDR3 is CASSWIGSNRNEQFF. CDR3 sequence (DNA): TGTGCCAGCAGTTGGATCGGGAGTAATAGGAATGAGCAGTTCTTC.

The V call is TRBV27, the J call TRBJ2-7; 7 bases align to TRBD1. Germline V gene sequence: CDR1 MNHEY, CDR2 SMNVEV (reference sequence). V was pared by 5 bases and J by 2 bases, with 12 bases of the junction left unmatched. The CDR3 is made up of 16 amino acids. Here the CDR3 reads CASSPTSAQGAYEQYF. The CDR3 coding sequence is TGTGCCAGCAGTCCGACGTCTGCCCAGGGGGCCTACGAGCAGTACTTC.